This TCR beta chain is from a study of blood T cell repertoires in COVID-19. Background on the study: The United States, Italy and Spain were the sources of the acute and convalescent COVID-19 samples.

Participants' reported clinical history set cohort assignment. In Cohort 3, a recovered donor had either two negative PCRs, clearance, or symptom resolution. Profiling relied on immunoSEQ multiplex PCR, and the TCRdb table lists in-frame clones only, not all of them. The sample lists 250,000 to 350,000 clones; under 95% were seen once. The germline V gene has CDR1 LGHDT and CDR2 YNNKEL (reference sequence). The CDR3 sequence is 15 residues long. The germline V and J ends were trimmed by 1 base and 1 base, with 10 bases remaining between them. This chain joins TRBV3-1 (or the pseudogene TRBV3-2) and TRBJ1-1; maybe TRBD1 (5 bases). The sequenced sample was PBMCs or T cells enriched from blood (not recorded which). The TCR sequence derives from a man between 60 and 75 years old who had recovered from COVID-19. In DNA, the CDR3 is TGTGCCAGCAGCCAAGGCGTCGGACAGAACACTGAAGCTTTCTTT. Protein product: CASSQGVGQNTEAFF.